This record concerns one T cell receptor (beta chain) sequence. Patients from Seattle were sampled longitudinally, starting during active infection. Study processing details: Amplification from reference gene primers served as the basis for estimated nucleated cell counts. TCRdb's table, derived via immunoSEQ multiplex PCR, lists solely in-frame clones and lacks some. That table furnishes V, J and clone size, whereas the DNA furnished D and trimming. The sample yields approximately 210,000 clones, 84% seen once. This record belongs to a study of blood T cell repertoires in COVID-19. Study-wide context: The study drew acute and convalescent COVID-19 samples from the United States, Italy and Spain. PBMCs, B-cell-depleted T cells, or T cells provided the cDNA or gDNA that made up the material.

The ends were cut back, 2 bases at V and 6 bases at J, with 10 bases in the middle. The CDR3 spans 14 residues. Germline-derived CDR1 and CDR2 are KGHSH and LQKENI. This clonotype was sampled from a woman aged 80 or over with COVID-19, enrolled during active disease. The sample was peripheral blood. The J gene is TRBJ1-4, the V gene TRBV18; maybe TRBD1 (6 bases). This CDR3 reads CASSPGGADEKLFF. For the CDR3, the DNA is TGTGCCAGCTCACCAGGGGGCGCTGATGAAAAACTGTTTTTT. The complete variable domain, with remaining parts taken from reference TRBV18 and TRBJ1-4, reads NAGVMQNPRHLVRRRGQEARLRCSPMKGHSHVYWYRQLPEEGLKFMVYLQKENIIDESGMPKERFSAEFPKEGPSILRIQQVVRGDSAAYFCASSPGGADEKLFFGSGTQLSVL.